The following is a TCR beta chain sequence with its context. Repertoires were generated with immunoSEQ multiplex PCR, while TCRdb's copy carries only in-frame clones and drops some. Here the sample spans tens of thousands of clones, approximately 91% being singletons. This CDR3 spans 16 amino acids. In germline, CDR1 is LGHDT, CDR2 YNNKEL (reference sequence). V lost 5 bases and J lost 8; bases outside the gene matches: 13. These data are taken from a study of blood T cell repertoires in COVID-19. About the study: Sites in the United States, Italy and Spain provided acute and convalescent COVID-19 samples. The analysed material was cDNA or gDNA that came from T cells, B-cell-depleted T cells, or PBMCs.

Sequencing was done on a sample of peripheral blood. The TCR originated in a man in his 60s with acute or convalescent COVID-19. V gene TRBV3-1 (or the pseudogene TRBV3-2) combines with J gene TRBJ2-1; TRBD2 matches 9 bases. The CDR3 DNA is TGTGCCAGCAGCACATATTTAGGGCGGGAGGGTCATGAGCAGTTCTTC. It is translated as CASSTYLGREGHEQFF.